Below, 13 T cell receptor beta chains from the same sample are listed, as sequenced in a study of T-cell reconstitution after alpha-beta-depleted transplantation in children. Library preparation (for TCRbeta) was performed with unique molecular identifiers. TCRdb analysed the PCR reads with MiXCR anew, one entry per CDR3 protein. The table has over 15,000 distinct CDR3 sequences, roughly 8.2% seen once. The input for sequencing was PBMCs, mostly from graft donor cells, taken 60 days after TCRalphabeta/CD19-depleted stem cell transplant. Every receptor here comes from a boy under three years old who had a stem cell transplant for Wiskott-Aldrich syndrome, so the T cells may come from the graft donor.

This clonotype is medium-sized. The genes are TRBV3-1 and TRBJ2-1, with TRBD2 matching over 9 bases. J was trimmed by 4 bases and V by 2 bases; bases with no gene match: 9. The germline CDR1 and CDR2 sequences are LGHDT and YNNKEL (reference sequence). This CDR3 is 17 amino acids long. CDR3 amino acids: CASSQRGSGGPYNEQFF. CDR3 nucleotide sequence: TGTGCCAGCAGCCAAAGAGGTAGCGGGGGACCTTACAATGAGCAGTTCTTC.

The chain is built from TRBV19 and TRBJ2-4; D remains ambiguous. The CDR3 loop spans 16 amino acids. CDR1 and CDR2 (germline): LNHDA, SQIVND (reference sequence). Trimming pared 3 bases from V and 3 bases from J, leaving 15 bases between. The CDR3 nucleotides read TGTGCCAGTAGTATTTTACGGACCGTAGTCAAAAACATTCAGTACTTC. It translates to CASSILRTVVKNIQYF.

This clonotype was found many times. The J gene is TRBJ2-3, the V gene TRBV6-4; D perhaps matches TRBD2 (6 bases). The germline V and J ends were trimmed by 3 bases and 1 base, with 11 bases remaining between them. This CDR3 is 15 amino acids long. Germline loops: CDR1 MRHNA, CDR2 SNTAGT. The CDR3 region has the DNA TGTGCCAGCAGTGATCGGATAGCGGGCACAGATACGCAGTATTTT. Translating it yields CASSDRIAGTDTQYF.

This clonotype is classed as medium-sized. The chain is built from TRBV29-1 and TRBJ2-4; D gene ambiguous. The CDR3 consists of 13 residues. The V and J ends lost 4 bases and 0 bases respectively, with 7 bases between them. Germline V CDR1 and CDR2: SQVTM, ANQGSEA. CDR3 protein: CSVVQRAKNIQYF. The CDR3 DNA reads TGCAGCGTTGTTCAGAGAGCCAAAAACATTCAGTACTTC.

This clonotype was found many times. The rearrangement uses TRBV5-1 and TRBJ2-3; 10 nucleotides match TRBD1. The CDR3 extends over 16 amino acids. The germline V gene encodes CDR1 SGHRS and CDR2 YFSETQ. V lost 1 base to trimming and J lost 1 base; unmatched junction nucleotides: 3. CDR3 DNA sequence: TGCGCCAGCAGCTTGAGGGGGACAGGGGGCACAGATACGCAGTATTTT. This gives the protein CASSLRGTGGTDTQYF.

In this sample, this clonotype turned up many times. This chain joins TRBV7-3 and TRBJ2-3; 9 positions agree with TRBD2. There are 17 residues in the CDR3. V was clipped by 1 base and J by 7 bases; unmatched bases: 12. CDR1 SGHTA and CDR2 FQGTGA come from the germline V gene. The CDR3 loop is CASSLSPSGMSSNTQYF. CDR3 coding DNA: TGTGCCAGCAGCTTAAGCCCTAGCGGGATGTCCTCGAATACGCAGTATTTT. Full variable domain (missing parts from reference TRBV7-3 and TRBJ2-3): GAGVSQTPSNKVTEKGKYVELRCDPISGHTALYWYRQSLGQGPEFLIYFQGTGAADDSGLPNDRFFAVRPEGSVSTLKIQRTERGDSAVYLCASSLSPSGMSSNTQYFGPGTRLTVL.

This clonotype was counted many times. The chain couples TRBV20-1 to TRBJ2-3; TRBD2 matches at 9 bases. From germline, CDR1 is DFQATT and CDR2 SNEGSKA (reference sequence). Unmatched junction bases numbered 7, after V lost 2 bases and J lost 4 bases. This CDR3 comprises 15 residues. CDR3 nucleotides: TGCAGTGCTAGATATCCTAGCGGGGCCCCAGATACGCAGTATTTT. Amino acids: CSARYPSGAPDTQYF.

The J gene is TRBJ2-1, the V gene TRBV5-4; D unresolved. The CDR3 has 15 amino acids. V was pared by 1 base and J by 5 bases, with 13 bases between. The germline V gene encodes CDR1 SGHNT and CDR2 YYREEE (reference sequence). CDR3: CASSLRPNLDNEQFF. CDR3 nucleotide sequence: TGTGCCAGCAGCTTGCGTCCGAACTTAGACAATGAGCAGTTCTTC.

The chain joins TRBV12-3 or TRBV12-4 to TRBJ2-1; D might be TRBD2 (5 bases). The V and J ends lost 7 bases and 9 bases respectively, with 13 bases between them. This CDR3 comprises 12 residues. The CDR3 loop is CASNMVGAEQFF. The CDR3 DNA reads as TGTGCCAGCAATATGGTGGGAGCTGAGCAGTTCTTC.

This clonotype occurred many times. The chain is built from TRBV12-3 or TRBV12-4 and TRBJ1-4; D is uncertain. The V gene lost 7 bases and the J gene lost 8 bases, with 17 bases spanning the gap. This CDR3 region has 14 residues. The CDR3 region is CASIRRGSGEKLFF. The CDR3 DNA reads TGTGCCAGCATTAGGAGAGGGAGTGGCGAAAAACTGTTTTTT.

This clonotype was seen ten or more times. This rearrangement joins TRBV20-1 to TRBJ1-2, with 7 positions matching TRBD1. The CDR3 loop spans 13 amino acids. The junction had 7 bases not matched to a gene; V was cut back by 1 base and J by 8 bases. Germline V CDR1 and CDR2: DFQATT, SNEGSKA (reference sequence). The CDR3 loop reads CSARAQGGYGYTF. CDR3 bases: TGCAGTGCTAGAGCTCAGGGGGGATACGGCTACACCTTC.

This clonotype was recorded many times. V and J are TRBV10-3 and TRBJ2-5; 10 nucleotides agree with TRBD2. Germline V CDR1 and CDR2: ENHRY, SYGVKD. This CDR3 contains 16 residues. Unmatched junction bases numbered 6, after V lost 4 bases and J lost 1 base. The CDR3 DNA reads TGTGCCATCAGTGGGGTAGCGGGAGGACTCCAAGAGACCCAGTACTTC. Amino acids: CAISGVAGGLQETQYF.

This clonotype was found many times. V gene TRBV20-1 combines with J gene TRBJ2-7; 9 nucleotides align to TRBD2. CDR3 length: 16 residues. V shed 3 bases and J 2 bases; nucleotides not matched to a gene: 11. Germline CDR1 DFQATT, CDR2 SNEGSKA (reference sequence). The CDR3 DNA sequence: TGCAGTGCTAGGGACATTCTAGCGGGATTTACCTACGAGCAGTACTTC. Protein sequence: CSARDILAGFTYEQYF.